These 10 T cell receptor beta chains came from one sample sequenced in a study of CD8+CD57+ T cells in acquired aplastic anemia. Profiling of TCR beta VDJ combinations and CDR3 sequences used genomic DNA as template. TCRdb called the reads again in MiXCR, with one record for every CDR3 protein. The sample records about 64,000 distinct CDR3 sequences, 45% to 70% being singletons. Sequenced: sorted CD4+, CD8+, or CD8+CD57+ T cells (not recorded which) from PBMCs. These TCRs come from a human donor in good health, serving as a control.

The V and J genes are TRBV9 and TRBJ1-2; D unclear. Germline-derived CDR1 and CDR2 are SGDLS and YYNGEE. V lost 0 bases and J 8 bases, leaving 11 bases between the germline ends. The CDR3 has 13 amino acids. As DNA, the CDR3 is TGTGCCAGCAGCGTAGGGATCCTGGAGGGCTACACCTTC. Protein: CASSVGILEGYTF.

The chain uses TRBV19 and TRBJ2-6, with D maybe TRBD2 (5 bases). The length of the CDR3 is 15 residues. Trimming pared 7 bases from V and 2 bases from J, leaving 12 bases between. Germline V gene lookup returns CDR1 LNHDA and CDR2 SQIVND (reference sequence). CDR3 in DNA: TGTGCCAGTAATAATTCCGGGACTGGGGCCAACGTCCTGACTTTC. This encodes CASNNSGTGANVLTF.

The CDR3 loop reads CASSESTGYGYTF. DNA of the CDR3: TGCGCCAGCAGTGAGTCCACAGGTTATGGCTACACCTTC. The chain carries TRBV10-2 and TRBJ1-2, with D tentatively TRBD1 (5 bases). This CDR3 has 13 residues. Germline V lookup: CDR1 WSHSY, CDR2 SAAADI. Between the trimmed V and J ends, which lost 0 bases and 5 bases, there was a span of 7 bases.

This rearrangement joins TRBV10-3 to TRBJ1-1; a possible D gene is TRBD1 (5 bases). Germline V gives CDR1 ENHRY, CDR2 SYGVKD. Trimming removed 10 bases from V and 1 base from J, with 16 bases in between. This CDR3 has 14 amino acids. This CDR3 is CATTGTDKNTEAFF. As DNA, the CDR3 is TGTGCCACCACCGGGACCGATAAGAACACTGAAGCTTTCTTT.

The J gene is TRBJ2-5, the V gene TRBV7-2, with 12 bases lining up with TRBD2. The germline gives CDR1 SGHTA, CDR2 FQGNSA. The CDR3 sequence is 16 residues long. V lost 4 bases, J lost 5 bases, and 8 bases stayed unmatched. The CDR3 region is CASSSSLAGGRETQYF. DNA for the CDR3: TGTGCCAGCAGCTCCTCACTAGCGGGGGGTAGGGAGACCCAGTACTTC.

This clonotype was counted between two and nine times. A much larger clone is a single base away; this may be a read error. This chain joins TRBV4-1 and TRBJ2-6, with a weak D call TRBD2 (6 bases). CDR1 and CDR2 from the germline V gene are MGHRA and YSYEKL. This CDR3 has 17 residues. CDR3 region: CASSHGKGSGGANVLAF. The CDR3 DNA reads TGCGCCAGCAGCCATGGTAAAGGGTCAGGAGGGGCCAACGTCCTGGCTTTC.

The CDR3 region has the DNA TGCGCCAGCAGTGGGGGGTCGGGCCTTGGGATCGGGGAGCTGTTTTTT. Protein sequence: CASSGGSGLGIGELFF. The chain couples TRBV10-1 to TRBJ2-2, with D possibly being TRBD1 or TRBD2 (5 bases each). The CDR3 is made up of 16 amino acids. The V end lost 4 bases, the J end lost 7 bases, and 19 bases lay between the germline ends. The germline V gene has CDR1 WNHNN and CDR2 SYGVQD (reference sequence).

By share of the sample, this clonotype is medium-sized. This chain joins TRBV10-3 and TRBJ2-1; tentative D call: TRBD1 (6 bases). This CDR3 region has 11 residues. The V gene's germline CDR1 is ENHRY and CDR2 SYGVKD. Trimming removed 6 bases at V and 7 bases at J, with 7 bases between. The CDR3 DNA reads as TGTGCCATCAGAAGGGGGAATGAGCAGTTCTTC. This sequence encodes CAIRRGNEQFF.

This clonotype was seen many times. The chain has TRBV11-2 and TRBJ1-2; 8 bases fit TRBD1. The ends lost 4 bases at V and 4 bases at J; junction bases unmatched: 8. This CDR3 contains 15 residues. CDR1 is SGHAT, CDR2 FQNNGV, per germline. In DNA form, the CDR3 reads TGTGCCAGCAGCTCTAGTCGGACAGGGATCTATGGCTACACCTTC. Translating gives CASSSSRTGIYGYTF.

This rearrangement joins TRBV20-1 to TRBJ2-5, with D perhaps TRBD1 (5 bases). Germline CDR1 is DFQATT and CDR2 is SNEGSKA (reference sequence). The CDR3 has 13 residues. V was pared by 3 bases and J by 2 bases, with 10 bases between. The CDR3 DNA follows: TGCAGTGCTAGTCTCCGGACACAAGAGACCCAGTACTTC. Residues: CSASLRTQETQYF.